These T cell receptor beta chains were read from a single sample in a study of cytomegalovirus exposure and HLA in healthy donors. The assay was immunoSEQ multiplex PCR, and TCRdb's table has in-frame clones only and misses some. The sample holds over 80,000 clones, around 74% seen once. Sequencing used PBMCs. Receptors were obtained from a female donor in good health and CMV-seropositive. The CDR3 runs from the conserved cysteine through the conserved F or W. D genes are given only for firm matches. Expanded clones get a size class; other rows say once, few or many, or leave the size out.

>.|.|TRBJ1-1|TRBV7-9
CASSLAGANTEAFF
TGTGCCAGCAGCCTAGCGGGAGCGAACACTGAAGCTTTCTTT
>.|.|TRBJ1-5|TRBV4-2
CASSPGQGFNQPQHF
TGTGCCAGCAGCCCCGGGCAGGGCTTCAATCAGCCCCAGCATTTT
>TRBD1|few|TRBJ1-1|TRBV30
CAWSGQGNTEAFF
TGTGCCTGGAGTGGACAGGGGAACACTGAAGCTTTCTTT
>.|.|TRBJ1-1|TRBV28
CASSLGYRVNTEAFF
TGTGCCAGCAGTTTAGGGTACAGGGTGAACACTGAAGCTTTCTTT
>TRBD1|few|TRBJ2-5|TRBV7-9
CASSTGQAGQTQYF
TGTGCCAGCAGCACGGGACAGGCTGGACAGACCCAGTACTTC
>TRBD1|.|TRBJ2-3|TRBV25-1
CASSGTEGDTQYF
TGTGCCAGCTCCGGGACAGAAGGCGATACGCAGTATTTT
>.|.|TRBJ1-3|TRBV7-2
CASSLAGAVGNTIYF
TGTGCCAGCAGCTTAGCAGGGGCGGTAGGAAACACCATATATTTT
>TRBD1|.|TRBJ1-4|TRBV2
CASSQDRVAVNEKLFF
TGTGCCAGCAGTCAGGACAGGGTGGCCGTCAATGAAAAACTGTTTTTT
>.|.|TRBJ2-7|TRBV6-6
CASSYPLYEQYF
TGTGCCAGCAGTTACCCCCTCTACGAGCAGTACTTC
>.|once|TRBJ2-2|TRBV29-1
CSVEVYGELFF
TGCAGCGTTGAAGTCTACGGGGAGCTGTTTTTT
>.|few|TRBJ2-3|TRBV2
CASSFSGNTQYF
TGTGCCAGCAGTTTTTCAGGGAATACGCAGTATTTT
>TRBD1|.|TRBJ2-7|TRBV13
CASSFTTGDRGYEQYF
TGTGCCAGCAGCTTCACAACCGGAGACAGGGGCTACGAGCAGTACTTC
>.|few|TRBJ1-5|TRBV6-6
CASSYHPQVLNQPQHF
TGTGCCAGCAGTTACCACCCACAGGTCCTCAATCAGCCCCAGCATTTT
>.|.|TRBJ1-1|TRBV6-1
CASSEIGAEAFF
TGTGCCAGCAGTGAAATAGGGGCGGAAGCTTTCTTT
>TRBD2|.|TRBJ2-7|TRBV13
CASSLGTSRTYEQYF
TGTGCCAGCAGCTTAGGGACTAGCCGAACCTACGAGCAGTACTTC
>.|.|TRBJ2-7|TRBV28
CASSETASYEQYF
TGTGCCAGCAGTGAGACTGCCTCCTACGAGCAGTACTTC
>.|.|TRBJ1-2|TRBV14
CASSQGRGYTF
TGTGCCAGCAGCCAGGGGCGCGGCTACACCTTC
>TRBD2|.|TRBJ2-7|TRBV18
CASSGTSVSYEQYF
TGTGCCAGCTCCGGGACTAGCGTCTCCTACGAGCAGTACTTC
>.|.|TRBJ1-1|TRBV21-1
CASSKGGGTPRPEAFF
TGTGCCAGCAGCAAAGGGGGCGGGACCCCCCGTCCTGAAGCTTTCTTT
>TRBD1|.|TRBJ1-4|TRBV13
CASSTRQGPATNEKLFF
TGTGCCAGCAGCACGCGACAGGGGCCGGCAACTAATGAAAAACTGTTTTTT
>TRBD2|once|TRBJ2-7|TRBV6-6
CASSRPSGSTGEQYF
TGTGCCAGCAGCCGACCTAGCGGGAGTACTGGCGAGCAGTACTTC
>.|.|TRBJ2-3|TRBV7-8
CASSFPSVADTQYF
TGTGCCAGCAGCTTCCCGTCCGTTGCAGATACGCAGTATTTT
>.|.|TRBJ2-2|TRBV4-2
CASSRLVQSSTGELFF
TGTGCCAGCAGCCGACTAGTTCAATCTTCCACCGGGGAGCTGTTTTTT
>.|.|TRBJ1-6|TRBV7-9
CASSSRTDNSPLHF
TGTGCCAGCAGCTCACGGACAGATAATTCACCCCTCCACTTT
>.|.|TRBJ2-7|TRBV5-4
CASSLGGTRTYEQYF
TGTGCCAGCAGCTTGGGGGGGACAAGAACCTACGAGCAGTACTTC
>.|.|TRBJ1-6|TRBV19
CATQDRINSPLHF
TGTGCCACCCAAGACAGAATTAATTCACCCCTCCACTTT
>.|.|TRBJ1-5|TRBV2
CASSEQGNGQPQHF
TGTGCCAGCAGCGAACAGGGAAACGGTCAGCCCCAGCATTTT
>TRBD1|.|TRBJ1-4|TRBV6-5
CASSPGTVNEKLFF
TGTGCCAGCAGTCCCGGGACAGTGAATGAAAAACTGTTTTTT
>TRBD1|.|TRBJ1-5|TRBV9
CASSVGTGSQPQHF
TGTGCCAGCAGCGTAGGGACAGGGAGTCAGCCCCAGCATTTT
>.|.|TRBJ1-5|TRBV15
CATKGGRARNQPQHF
TGTGCCACCAAAGGGGGACGGGCCCGCAATCAGCCCCAGCATTTT
>TRBD1|.|TRBJ2-1|TRBV6-5
CASSYGTGGDEQFF
TGTGCCAGCAGTTATGGTACAGGGGGCGATGAGCAGTTCTTC
>TRBD2|few|TRBJ2-5|TRBV10-2
CATGTSGGASETQYF
TGCGCCACCGGGACTAGCGGGGGGGCGAGTGAGACCCAGTACTTC
>.|.|TRBJ1-3|TRBV11-2
CASSPRISTGNTIYF
TGTGCCAGCAGCCCCCGAATCTCTACTGGAAACACCATATATTTT
>.|.|TRBJ2-1|TRBV20-1
CSARRTLEQFF
TGCAGTGCTAGACGGACACTCGAGCAGTTCTTC
>.|.|TRBJ2-3|TRBV11-3
CASSARGTTDTQYF
TGTGCCAGCAGCGCCCGGGGAACCACAGATACGCAGTATTTT
>.|.|TRBJ2-6|TRBV6-4
CASSDDRSGANVLTF
TGTGCCAGCAGTGATGACAGGTCTGGGGCCAACGTCCTGACTTTC
>TRBD1|.|TRBJ1-5|TRBV4-1
CASSQGDRGDQPQHF
TGCGCCAGCAGCCAGGGGGACAGGGGAGATCAGCCCCAGCATTTT
>.|.|TRBJ1-1|TRBV7-2
CASSLGLMNTEAFF
TGTGCCAGCAGCTTAGGACTGATGAACACTGAAGCTTTCTTT
>.|.|TRBJ2-5|TRBV29-1
CSVVSGAQETQYF
TGCAGCGTAGTTAGCGGCGCTCAAGAGACCCAGTACTTC
>TRBD1|.|TRBJ2-5|TRBV4-1
CASSRITGVGETQYF
TGCGCCAGCAGCCGGATCACAGGGGTGGGAGAGACCCAGTACTTC
>TRBD1|.|TRBJ2-7|TRBV5-1
CASSPDRGTGEQYF
TGCGCCAGCAGCCCGGACAGGGGAACGGGCGAGCAGTACTTC
>.|.|TRBJ2-3|TRBV27
CASSFWLAPDTQYF
TGTGCCAGCAGTTTTTGGCTAGCCCCAGATACGCAGTATTTT
>.|.|TRBJ1-4|TRBV2
CASSTNRMEKLFF
TGTGCCAGCAGTACAAACAGGATGGAAAAACTGTTTTTT
>.|few|TRBJ1-4|TRBV5-8
CASSLGQAGGEKLFF
TGTGCCAGCAGCTTGGGGCAGGCAGGTGGTGAAAAACTGTTTTTT
>TRBD1|few|TRBJ1-6|TRBV6-6
CASSYEGQAHSPLHF
TGTGCCAGCAGTTACGAGGGACAGGCCCATTCGCCCCTCCACTTT
>TRBD1|once|TRBJ1-4|TRBV7-2
CASSPTGEGGLFF
TGTGCCAGCAGCCCAACAGGGGAAGGCGGACTGTTTTTT
>TRBD2|.|TRBJ2-5|TRBV7-2
CASSRGGPQETQYF
TGTGCCAGCAGCCGCGGGGGGCCCCAAGAGACCCAGTACTTC
>.|.|TRBJ2-3|TRBV28
CASSLGGTDTQYF
TGTGCCAGCAGTTTAGGAGGCACAGATACGCAGTATTTT
>.|.|TRBJ2-7|TRBV30
CAWSVRYEQYF
TGTGCCTGGAGTGTTCGCTACGAGCAGTACTTC
>.|.|TRBJ1-5|TRBV2
CASSTRGPRGNQPQHF
TGTGCCAGCTCAACCCGCGGGCCTCGGGGCAATCAGCCCCAGCATTTT
>TRBD2|few|TRBJ2-7|TRBV4-2
CASSQDLAGGYEQYF
TGTGCCAGCAGCCAAGACCTAGCGGGTGGCTACGAGCAGTACTTC